This is a list of T cell receptor beta chains from one sample in a study of spatial heterogeneity in lung cancer. One entry per CDR3 protein results from TCRdb running MiXCR on the 5' RACE reads. Of about 12,000 distinct CDR3 sequences in the sample, approximately 15% were seen once. Specimen: PBMCs, collected at surgery. These receptors were obtained from a female donor with early-stage non-small cell lung cancer. Each CDR3 is given with its conserved first and last residue. D genes are given only for firm matches. Size tells how often a clone was seen (once, few, many) or the class of an expanded clone, and some rows leave it out.

j_call,clone_size,d_call,v_call,cdr3_aa,cdr3_nt
TRBJ2-5,medium-sized,-,TRBV7-2,CASSFSSGGETQYF,TGTGCCAGCAGCTTTTCTAGTGGGGGGGAGACCCAGTACTTC
TRBJ2-3,few,TRBD2,TRBV7-9,CASRRRGLAGDVDTQYF,TGTGCCAGCCGTCGTAGAGGACTAGCGGGAGACGTAGATACGCAGTATTTT
TRBJ2-6,many,-,TRBV28,CASTGGVAFHSGANVLTF,TGTGCCAGCACCGGCGGGGTTGCCTTCCACTCTGGGGCCAACGTCCTGACTTTC
TRBJ2-2,many,TRBD1,TRBV15,CATSRPGTGGNTGELFF,TGTGCCACCAGCCGACCAGGGACAGGGGGTAACACCGGGGAGCTGTTTTTT
TRBJ1-3,medium-sized,-,TRBV18,CASSPTNTGNTIYF,TGTGCCAGCTCACCGACCAACACTGGAAACACCATATATTTT
TRBJ2-7,medium-sized,TRBD1,TRBV7-9,CASSTGDRGFGYEQYF,TGTGCCAGCAGCACCGGGGACAGGGGGTTTGGCTACGAGCAGTACTTC
TRBJ1-2,many,-,TRBV20-1,CSARTGQSPNYGYTF,TGCAGTGCTCGGACCGGACAGAGCCCTAACTATGGCTACACCTTC
TRBJ1-1,medium-sized,TRBD1,TRBV14,CASSHRDRGEAFF,TGTGCCAGCAGCCATCGGGACAGGGGAGAAGCTTTCTTT
TRBJ2-3,-,-,TRBV5-5,CASSLVEQGGLADTQYF,TGTGCCAGCAGCTTGGTGGAGCAGGGAGGTTTAGCAGATACGCAGTATTTT
TRBJ1-1,-,-,TRBV28,CASKILGGMNTEAFF,TGTGCCAGCAAAATCTTGGGGGGTATGAACACTGAAGCTTTCTTT
TRBJ1-1,many,-,TRBV19,CASSMRTLSVMNTEAFF,TGTGCCAGTAGTATGAGAACTTTGTCGGTCATGAACACTGAAGCTTTCTTT
TRBJ2-3,many,-,TRBV5-1,CASSPLPTRQSTDTQYF,TGCGCCAGCAGCCCCCTCCCCACCCGACAGAGCACAGATACGCAGTATTTT
TRBJ1-4,-,-,TRBV29-1,CSVTAGTSKGEKLFF,TGCAGCGTTACAGCCGGGACTTCCAAGGGGGAAAAACTGTTTTTT
TRBJ2-1,few,TRBD2,TRBV6-5,CASSPSGRAYNEQFF,TGTGCCAGCAGTCCTAGCGGGAGGGCATACAATGAGCAGTTCTTC
TRBJ1-2,medium-sized,-,TRBV6-5,CASSYSQSSGYGYTF,TGTGCCAGCAGTTACTCGCAATCCTCAGGGTATGGCTACACCTTC
TRBJ2-3,medium-sized,-,TRBV29-1,CSVEDQFPPDTQYF,TGCAGCGTTGAAGATCAATTCCCACCAGATACGCAGTATTTT
TRBJ1-2,many,-,TRBV5-1,CASSSPGSGPLYGYTF,TGCGCCAGCAGCTCCCCGGGATCCGGCCCCCTCTATGGCTACACCTTC
TRBJ2-3,many,-,TRBV5-1,CASSPDRSTDTQYF,TGCGCCAGCAGCCCGGACCGGTCCACAGATACGCAGTATTTT
TRBJ2-1,medium-sized,-,TRBV12-3/TRBV12-4,CASSPPTRSEGEQFF,TGTGCCAGCAGTCCCCCCACTAGGTCTGAGGGTGAGCAGTTCTTC
TRBJ1-6,many,-,TRBV6-5,CASSYSTISPLHF,TGTGCCAGCAGTTACTCGACGATTTCACCCCTCCACTTT
TRBJ2-5,many,-,TRBV7-9,CASSQSQETQYF,TGTGCCAGCAGCCAGAGTCAAGAGACCCAGTACTTC
TRBJ2-1,many,-,TRBV12-3/TRBV12-4,CASTNGLIRPENYNEQFF,TGTGCCAGCACTAACGGCCTAATTCGTCCCGAAAACTACAATGAGCAGTTCTTC
TRBJ2-3,many,-,TRBV7-2,CASSTAETDTQYF,TGTGCCAGCAGTACAGCGGAGACAGATACGCAGTATTTT
TRBJ1-1,many,TRBD1,TRBV29-1,CSACSIWDRGPNTEAFF,TGCAGCGCCTGTTCAATCTGGGACAGGGGCCCAAACACTGAAGCTTTCTTT
TRBJ2-7,few,TRBD1,TRBV7-6,CSSSLETGGYEQYF,TGTTCCAGCAGCTTAGAAACAGGGGGCTACGAGCAGTACTTC
TRBJ2-5,medium-sized,TRBD2,TRBV5-1,CASSPPLSGQQETQYF,TGCGCCAGCAGCCCCCCACTTAGCGGGCAACAAGAGACCCAGTACTTC
TRBJ2-3,-,-,TRBV20-1,CSARDSVSTDTQYF,TGCAGTGCCCGAGACAGTGTTAGCACAGATACGCAGTATTTT
TRBJ2-3,many,-,TRBV11-2,CASSFPDTQYF,TGTGCCAGCAGCTTCCCAGATACGCAGTATTTT
TRBJ2-3,medium-sized,-,TRBV6-2/TRBV6-3,CASSEGRNTDTQYF,TGTGCCAGCAGCGAGGGGAGGAACACAGATACGCAGTATTTT